Following are 8 T cell receptor beta chains from one sample sequenced in a study of T cell changes during pregnancy in multiple sclerosis. Some clones are missing from TCRdb's copy, which holds only in-frame ones; the method was immunoSEQ multiplex PCR. Counted here are 40,000 or so clones, around 94% occurring once; the ten biggest clones make up roughly 8%. The specimen comprised CD8+ T cells from peripheral blood mononuclear cells, sampled in the third trimester of pregnancy. Receptors originate from a female donor with multiple sclerosis, enrolled in a pregnancy study.

The CDR3 loop is CASSYVQGYEQYF. The CDR3 nucleotides are TGTGCCAGCTCATACGTTCAGGGATACGAGCAGTACTTC. This rearrangement joins TRBV27 to TRBJ2-7; TRBD1 might be the D (5 bases). Trimming took 8 bases from V and 4 from J, leaving 15 bases between them. This CDR3 has 13 amino acids. Germline values: CDR1 MNHEY, CDR2 SMNVEV (reference sequence).

The chain combines TRBV6-4 with TRBJ2-1; 11 nucleotides line up with TRBD2. CDR1 and CDR2 from the germline V gene are MRHNA and SNTAGT. The CDR3 length is 16 residues. V shed 2 bases, J shed 2 bases, and the junction held 2 bases outside the gene matches. The CDR3 DNA sequence: TGTGCCAGCAGTGACCATAGCGGGGGGGCCTACAATGAGCAGTTCTTC. Its protein product is CASSDHSGGAYNEQFF.

The table lists this clone with a few counts. The gene calls are TRBV5-1 and TRBJ2-7; a possible D gene is TRBD2 (5 bases). Trimming shortened V by 0 bases and J by 6 bases, and 7 bases separated the two germline ends. The CDR3 loop spans 12 amino acids. In germline, CDR1 is SGHRS, CDR2 YFSETQ. The CDR3 is CASSLGGFEQYF. CDR3 sequence (DNA): TGCGCCAGCAGCTTGGGAGGGTTCGAGCAGTACTTC.

J is TRBJ2-1 and V is TRBV9, with 7 nucleotides matching TRBD1. V was clipped by 4 bases and J by 7 bases; unmatched bases: 11. CDR3 length: 15 amino acids. From germline, CDR1 is SGDLS and CDR2 YYNGEE. The CDR3 DNA reads TGTGCCAGCAGCCACGAGGGGGCTCCTGGAAATGAGCAGTTCTTC. Amino acid sequence: CASSHEGAPGNEQFF.

The chain combines TRBV6-5 with TRBJ2-7; TRBD1 matches at 7 bases. Germline CDR1 MNHEY, CDR2 SVGAGI. The V and J ends lost 5 bases and 2 bases, in that order; junction bases with no gene match: 6. The CDR3 is 14 amino acids. Here the CDR3 reads CASSLTGFPYEQYF. The CDR3 region has the DNA TGTGCCAGCAGTCTGACAGGGTTTCCCTACGAGCAGTACTTC.

In its sample, this clone was seen a few times. The chain recombines TRBV6-5 with TRBJ2-7, with 7 bases that match TRBD1. V lost 10 bases and J lost 3; bases outside the gene matches: 6. Germline V CDR1 and CDR2: MNHEY, SVGAGI. The CDR3 covers 12 residues. CDR3 in amino acids: CATRAGGYEQYF. The CDR3 coding sequence is TGTGCCACCCGGGCAGGGGGCTACGAGCAGTACTTC.

This sequence joins TRBV5-8 and TRBJ1-1, with a weak D call TRBD1 (5 bases). Germline CDR1 SGHTS, CDR2 YDEGEE. V was pared by 0 bases and J by 11 bases, with 14 bases between. The length of the CDR3 is 13 residues. The CDR3 loop reads CASSLEGGQKAFF. CDR3 nucleotides: TGTGCCAGCAGCTTGGAGGGCGGACAAAAGGCTTTCTTT.

The rearrangement uses TRBV27 and TRBJ2-3, with a possible D match to TRBD2 (7 bases). The CDR3 is 16 amino acids. V shed 5 bases and J shed 7 bases, with 22 bases lying between them. Germline lookup yields CDR1 MNHEY and CDR2 SMNVEV (reference sequence). The DNA for the CDR3 is TGTGCCAGCAGTCTACGTTCCTGGGGGGGCCGAAATACGCAGTATTTT. It specifies CASSLRSWGGRNTQYF.